Described below is a single TCR beta chain sequence and its context. Researchers ran the PCR with 60 Vbeta and 13 Jbeta primers. Assay: immunoSEQ multiplex PCR; the TCRdb copy retains only in-frame clones and omits some. This table holds approximately 45,000 clones. This record belongs to a study of cytomegalovirus exposure and HLA in healthy donors. Study-wide background: A prior analysis found around 110 million unique TCR beta sequences from around 190 million T cells.

From germline, CDR1 is SEHNR and CDR2 FQNEAQ (reference sequence). This CDR3 is 15 amino acids long. The junction had 9 bases not matched to a gene; V was cut back by 3 bases and J by 5 bases. Sequencing was performed on PBMCs. The V gene is TRBV7-9, the J gene TRBJ1-2; 7 bases fit TRBD1. The origin of this receptor is a woman in her forties in good health and CMV-seronegative. CDR3 sequence reads: CASSFGQDWRYGYTF. In DNA, the CDR3 is TGTGCCAGCAGCTTTGGACAGGACTGGAGATATGGCTACACCTTC.